The clone carrying this T cell receptor (beta chain) was picked up one time. Its antigen remains unknown. The data derive from a study of cytomegalovirus exposure and HLA in healthy donors. It was with 60 Vbeta and 13 Jbeta primers that the PCR ran. Some clones are missing from TCRdb's copy, which holds only in-frame ones; the method was immunoSEQ multiplex PCR. The sample lists tens of thousands of clones, about 61% occurring once. Notes on the study in general: Among TCR beta chains, those listed as cytomegalovirus-associated numbered some 170. Presence/absence analyses assumed roughly uniform sequencing depth across donors, which may not hold. Later analysis placed DRB1 highest and HLA-C lowest in TCR association rates, which differed by HLA locus.

Trimming took 7 bases from V and 0 from J, leaving 6 bases between them. The CDR3 covers 11 residues. Germline assignment: CDR1 SQVTM and CDR2 ANQGSEA. Healthy people donating bone marrow made up the donors. The clonotype originates from a woman aged 45-65 years in good health and CMV-seronegative. The chain recombines TRBV29-1 with TRBJ1-1; D ambiguous. What was sequenced was PBMCs. The CDR3 protein is CSGAVNTEAFF. In nucleotides, the CDR3 is TGCAGCGGGGCAGTGAACACTGAAGCTTTCTTT. Looking up the rest from reference TRBV29-1 and TRBJ1-1 gives the full variable domain: SAVISQKPSRDICQRGTSLTIQCQVDSQVTMMFWYRQQPGQSLTLIATANQGSEATYESGFVIDKFPISRPNLTFSTLTVSNMSPEDSSIYLCSGAVNTEAFFGQGTRLTVV.